The T cell receptor beta chain under discussion was sequenced for a study of response to subunit inactivated influenza vaccine. This clonotype came up a few times. Its antigen remains unknown. Between the trimmed V and J ends, which lost 0 bases and 3 bases, there was a span of 9 bases. Germline V CDR1 and CDR2: LNHNV, YYDKDF (reference sequence). The CDR3 runs to 14 residues. Via MiXCR, TCRdb re-called the RT-PCR reads, giving one row per CDR3 protein. The sample shows a few hundred thousand distinct CDR3 sequences, 12% of them seen only once. Overall study findings and caveats: It was the authors' suggestion that each seasonal influenza vaccination recruits few new T cells.

The receptor was derived from a man aged 50 to 60 who received an inactivated influenza vaccine. The rearrangement joins TRBV15 to TRBJ2-7; D remains unclear. Sequencing used non-naive T cells sorted from PBMCs, obtained around two weeks before vaccination. CDR3 sequence: CATSRDYGSYEQYF. In DNA, the CDR3 is TGTGCCACCAGCAGAGATTACGGCAGCTACGAGCAGTACTTC. Drawing the rest from reference TRBV15 and TRBJ2-7, the complete variable domain is DAMVIQNPRYQVTQFGKPVTLSCSQTLNHNVMYWYQQKSSQAPKLLFHYYDKDFNNEADTPDNFQSRRPNTSFCFLDIRSPGLGDTAMYLCATSRDYGSYEQYFGPGTRLTVT.